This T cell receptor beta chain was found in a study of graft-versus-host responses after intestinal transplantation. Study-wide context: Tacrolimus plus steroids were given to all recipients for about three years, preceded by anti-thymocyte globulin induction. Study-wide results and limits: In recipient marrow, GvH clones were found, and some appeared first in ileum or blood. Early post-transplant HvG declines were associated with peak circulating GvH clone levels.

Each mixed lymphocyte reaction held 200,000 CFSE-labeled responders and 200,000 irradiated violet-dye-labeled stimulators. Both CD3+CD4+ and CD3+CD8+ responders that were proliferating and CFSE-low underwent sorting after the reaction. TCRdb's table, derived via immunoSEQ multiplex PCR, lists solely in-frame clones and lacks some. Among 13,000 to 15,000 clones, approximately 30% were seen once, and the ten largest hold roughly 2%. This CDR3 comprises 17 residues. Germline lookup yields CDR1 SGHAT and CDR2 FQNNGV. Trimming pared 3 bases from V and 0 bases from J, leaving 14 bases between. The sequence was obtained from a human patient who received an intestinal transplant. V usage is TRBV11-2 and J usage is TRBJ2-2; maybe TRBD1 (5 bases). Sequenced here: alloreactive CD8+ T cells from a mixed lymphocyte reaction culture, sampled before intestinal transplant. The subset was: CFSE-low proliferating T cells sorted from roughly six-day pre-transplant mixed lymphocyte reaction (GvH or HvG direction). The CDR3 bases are TGTGCCAGCAGCTTTCCCCTCCAGGGCCCGAACACCGGGGAGCTGTTTTTT. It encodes CASSFPLQGPNTGELFF.